This TCR beta chain comes out of a study of PD-1 blockade in mismatch repair-deficient tumors. Sequencing was performed with immunoSEQ multiplex PCR; in TCRdb, only in-frame clones are kept and a portion is missing. The sample records some 110,000 clones, about 83% being singletons. CDR1 and CDR2 from the germline V gene are GTSNPN and SVGIG (reference sequence). Trimming removed 6 bases from V and 8 bases from J, with 19 bases in between. This CDR3 region has 13 residues. This receptor was obtained from an adult with mismatch repair-deficient cancer. The V and J genes are TRBV30 and TRBJ1-2; D not certain. Material: peripheral blood, obtained more than 58 weeks after starting pembrolizumab. CDR3 coding DNA: TGTGCCTGTAAAATACGCGGGGAAGGCGGCTACACCTTC. Translation gives CACKIRGEGGYTF.